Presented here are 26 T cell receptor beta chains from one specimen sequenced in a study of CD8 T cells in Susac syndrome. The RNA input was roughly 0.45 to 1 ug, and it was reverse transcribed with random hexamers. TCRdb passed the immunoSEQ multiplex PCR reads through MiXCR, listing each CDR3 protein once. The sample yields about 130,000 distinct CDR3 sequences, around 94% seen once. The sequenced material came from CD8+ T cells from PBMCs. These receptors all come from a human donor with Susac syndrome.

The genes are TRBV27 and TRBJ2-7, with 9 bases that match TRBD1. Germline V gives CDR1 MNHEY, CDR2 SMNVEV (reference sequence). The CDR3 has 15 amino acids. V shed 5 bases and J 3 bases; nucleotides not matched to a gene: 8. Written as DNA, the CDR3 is TGTGCCAGCAGTCTTACAGGGGGCGCTGACTACGAGCAGTACTTC. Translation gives CASSLTGGADYEQYF.

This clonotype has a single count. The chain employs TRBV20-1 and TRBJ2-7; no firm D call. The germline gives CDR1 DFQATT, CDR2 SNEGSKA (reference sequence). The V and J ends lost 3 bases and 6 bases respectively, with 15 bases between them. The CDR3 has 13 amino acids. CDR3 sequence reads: CSASGPTAAEQYF. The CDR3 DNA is TGCAGTGCTAGTGGCCCGACCGCCGCCGAGCAGTACTTC.

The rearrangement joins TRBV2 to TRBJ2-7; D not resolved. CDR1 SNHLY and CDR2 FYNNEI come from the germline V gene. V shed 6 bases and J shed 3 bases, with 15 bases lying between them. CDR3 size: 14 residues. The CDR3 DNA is TGTGCCAGCAGGAAGGACGGAACGTACTACGAGCAGTACTTC. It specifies CASRKDGTYYEQYF.

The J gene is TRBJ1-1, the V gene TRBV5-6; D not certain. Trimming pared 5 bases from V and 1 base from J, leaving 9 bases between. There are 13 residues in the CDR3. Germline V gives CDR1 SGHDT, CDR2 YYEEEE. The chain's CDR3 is CASSLQENTEAFF. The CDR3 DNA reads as TGTGCCAGCAGTCTGCAGGAGAACACTGAAGCTTTCTTT.

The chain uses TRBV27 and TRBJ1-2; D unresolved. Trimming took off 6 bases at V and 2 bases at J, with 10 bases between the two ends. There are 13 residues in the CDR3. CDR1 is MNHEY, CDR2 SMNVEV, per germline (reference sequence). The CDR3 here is CASSASVNYGYTF. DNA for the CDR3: TGTGCCAGCAGCGCCTCTGTAAACTATGGCTACACCTTC.

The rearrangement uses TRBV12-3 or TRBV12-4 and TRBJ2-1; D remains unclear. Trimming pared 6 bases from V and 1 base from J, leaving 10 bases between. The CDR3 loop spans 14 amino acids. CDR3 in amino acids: CASSSGSSYNEQFF. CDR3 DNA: TGTGCCAGCAGCTCTGGGTCGTCCTACAATGAGCAGTTCTTC.

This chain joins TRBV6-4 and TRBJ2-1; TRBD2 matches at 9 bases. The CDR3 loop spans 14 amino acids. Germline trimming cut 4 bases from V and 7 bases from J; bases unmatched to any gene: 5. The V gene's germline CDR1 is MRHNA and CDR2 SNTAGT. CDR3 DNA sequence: TGTGCCAGCAGTGTGGCTGCGGGAGGGAATGAGCAGTTCTTC. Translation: CASSVAAGGNEQFF.

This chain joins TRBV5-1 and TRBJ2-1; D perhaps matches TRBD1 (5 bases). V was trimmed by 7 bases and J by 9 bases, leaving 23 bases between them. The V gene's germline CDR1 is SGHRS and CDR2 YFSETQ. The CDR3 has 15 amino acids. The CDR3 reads CASFPWAGWYGEQFF. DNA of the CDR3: TGCGCCAGCTTTCCTTGGGCAGGGTGGTATGGTGAGCAGTTCTTC.

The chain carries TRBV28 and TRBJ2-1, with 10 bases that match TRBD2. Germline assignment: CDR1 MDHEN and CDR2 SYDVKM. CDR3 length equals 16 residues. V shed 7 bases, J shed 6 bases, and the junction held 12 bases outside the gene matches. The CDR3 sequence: CASTRPLSGGRNEQFF. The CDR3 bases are TGTGCCAGCACCCGTCCCCTTAGCGGGGGGCGCAATGAGCAGTTCTTC.

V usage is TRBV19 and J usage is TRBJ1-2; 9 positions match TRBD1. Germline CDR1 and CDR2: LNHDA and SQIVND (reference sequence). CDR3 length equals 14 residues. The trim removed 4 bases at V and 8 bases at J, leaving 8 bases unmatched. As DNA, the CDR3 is TGTGCCAGTAGTACGACCGGGACAGGGCCCGGCTACACCTTC. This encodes CASSTTGTGPGYTF.

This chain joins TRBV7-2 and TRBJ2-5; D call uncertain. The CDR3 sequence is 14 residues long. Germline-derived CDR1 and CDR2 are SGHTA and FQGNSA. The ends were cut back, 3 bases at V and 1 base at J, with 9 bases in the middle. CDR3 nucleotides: TGTGCCAGCAGCTTCGGTGGCGGCCAAGAGACCCAGTACTTC. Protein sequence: CASSFGGGQETQYF.

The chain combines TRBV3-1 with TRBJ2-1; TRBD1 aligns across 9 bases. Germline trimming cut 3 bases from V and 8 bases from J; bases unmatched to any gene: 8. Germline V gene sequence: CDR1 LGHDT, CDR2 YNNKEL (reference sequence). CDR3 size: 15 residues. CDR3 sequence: CASSQGTGRMDEQFF. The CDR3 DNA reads TGTGCCAGCAGCCAGGGGACAGGGAGAATGGATGAGCAGTTCTTC.

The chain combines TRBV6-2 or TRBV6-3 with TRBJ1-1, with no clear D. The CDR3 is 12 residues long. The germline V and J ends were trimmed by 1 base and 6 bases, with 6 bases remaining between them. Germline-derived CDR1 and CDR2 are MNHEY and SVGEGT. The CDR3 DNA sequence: TGTGCCAGCAGTTACTGGGAGGCTGAAGCTTTCTTT. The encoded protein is CASSYWEAEAFF.

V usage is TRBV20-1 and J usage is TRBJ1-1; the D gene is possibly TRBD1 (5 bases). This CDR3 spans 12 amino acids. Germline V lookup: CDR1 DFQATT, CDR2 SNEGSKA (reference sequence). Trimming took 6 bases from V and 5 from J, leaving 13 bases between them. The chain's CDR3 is CSAKEWGTEAFF. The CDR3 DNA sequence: TGCAGTGCCAAGGAATGGGGGACTGAAGCTTTCTTT.

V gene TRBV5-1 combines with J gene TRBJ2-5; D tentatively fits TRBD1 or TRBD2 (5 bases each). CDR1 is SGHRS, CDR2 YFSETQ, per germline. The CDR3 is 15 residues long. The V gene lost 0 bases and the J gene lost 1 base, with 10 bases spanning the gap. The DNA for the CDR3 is TGCGCCAGCAGCTTGGCTGGGGACGGCCAAGAGACCCAGTACTTC. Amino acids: CASSLAGDGQETQYF.

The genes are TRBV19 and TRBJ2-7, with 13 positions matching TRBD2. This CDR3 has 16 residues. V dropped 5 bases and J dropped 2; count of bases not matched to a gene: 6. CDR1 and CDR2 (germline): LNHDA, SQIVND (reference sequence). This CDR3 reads CASSDQGLAGAYEQYF. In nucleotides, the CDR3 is TGTGCCAGTAGTGACCAAGGACTAGCGGGGGCCTACGAGCAGTACTTC.

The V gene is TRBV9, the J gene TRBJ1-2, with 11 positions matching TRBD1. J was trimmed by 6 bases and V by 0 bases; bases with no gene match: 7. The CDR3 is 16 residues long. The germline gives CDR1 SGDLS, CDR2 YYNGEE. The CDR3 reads CASSVEIGGQGDGYTF. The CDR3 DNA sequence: TGTGCCAGCAGCGTAGAAATCGGGGGACAGGGGGATGGCTACACCTTC. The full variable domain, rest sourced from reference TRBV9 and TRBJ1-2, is DSGVTQTPKHLITATGQRVTLRCSPRSGDLSVYWYQQSLDQGLQFLIQYYNGEERAKGNILERFSAQQFPDLHSELNLSSLELGDSALYFCASSVEIGGQGDGYTFGSGTRLTVV.

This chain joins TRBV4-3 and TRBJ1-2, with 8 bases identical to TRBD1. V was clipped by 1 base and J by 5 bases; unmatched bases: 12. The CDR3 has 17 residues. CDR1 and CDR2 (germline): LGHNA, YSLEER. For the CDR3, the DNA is TGCGCCAGCAGCCAAGGGTCGACAGGGGCCACCCGATATGGCTACACCTTC. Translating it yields CASSQGSTGATRYGYTF.

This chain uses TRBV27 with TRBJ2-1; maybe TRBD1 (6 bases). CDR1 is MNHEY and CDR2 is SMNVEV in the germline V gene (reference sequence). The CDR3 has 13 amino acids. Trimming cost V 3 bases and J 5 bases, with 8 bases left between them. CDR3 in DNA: TGTGCCAGCAGTTTGGACAGTAACAATGAGCAGTTCTTC. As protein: CASSLDSNNEQFF.

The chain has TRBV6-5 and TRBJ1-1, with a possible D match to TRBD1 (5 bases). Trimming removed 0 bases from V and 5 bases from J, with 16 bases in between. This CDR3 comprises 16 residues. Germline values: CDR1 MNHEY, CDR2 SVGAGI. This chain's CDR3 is CASSYSGPWAGTEAFF. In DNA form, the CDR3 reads TGTGCCAGCAGTTACTCAGGCCCGTGGGCAGGGACTGAAGCTTTCTTT.

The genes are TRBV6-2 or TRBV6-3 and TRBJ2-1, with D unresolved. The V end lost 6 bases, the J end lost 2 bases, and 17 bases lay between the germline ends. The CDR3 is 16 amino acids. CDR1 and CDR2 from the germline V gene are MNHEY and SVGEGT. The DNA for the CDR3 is TGTGCCAGCAGCCCTTCCCTTCGGAGACCCTACAATGAGCAGTTCTTC. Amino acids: CASSPSLRRPYNEQFF.

CDR3 nucleotide sequence: TGTGCCAGCACCCGAGGAGAGACCCAGTACTTC. It specifies CASTRGETQYF. This chain links TRBV5-6 with TRBJ2-5; no clear D. Trimming removed 6 bases from V and 4 bases from J, with 7 bases in between. There are 11 residues in the CDR3. Per germline, CDR1 SGHDT and CDR2 YYEEEE.

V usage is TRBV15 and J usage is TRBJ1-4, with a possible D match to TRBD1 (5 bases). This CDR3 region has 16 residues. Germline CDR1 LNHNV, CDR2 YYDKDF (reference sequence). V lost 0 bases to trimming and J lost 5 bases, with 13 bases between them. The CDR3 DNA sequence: TGTGCCACCAGCAGAGATTGGGCGCAGGGAAATGAAAAACTGTTTTTT. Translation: CATSRDWAQGNEKLFF.

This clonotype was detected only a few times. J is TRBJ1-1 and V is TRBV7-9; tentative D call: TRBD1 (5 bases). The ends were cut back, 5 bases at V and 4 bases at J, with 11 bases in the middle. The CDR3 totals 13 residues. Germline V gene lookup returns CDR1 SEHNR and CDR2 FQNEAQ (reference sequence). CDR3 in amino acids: CASSPPGGTEAFF. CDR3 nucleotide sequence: TGTGCCAGCAGCCCTCCGGGGGGCACTGAAGCTTTCTTT.

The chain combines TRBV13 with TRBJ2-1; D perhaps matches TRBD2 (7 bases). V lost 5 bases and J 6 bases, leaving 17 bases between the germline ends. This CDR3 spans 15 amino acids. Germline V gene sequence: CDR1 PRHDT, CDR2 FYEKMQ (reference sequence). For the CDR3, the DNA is TGTGCCAGCAGCCTTCGGGGGGCTTTCAGCAATGAGCAGTTCTTC. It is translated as CASSLRGAFSNEQFF.

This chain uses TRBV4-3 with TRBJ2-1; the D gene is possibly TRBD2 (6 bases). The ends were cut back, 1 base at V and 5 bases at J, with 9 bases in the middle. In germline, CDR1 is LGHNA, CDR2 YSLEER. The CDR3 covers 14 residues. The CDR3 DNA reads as TGCGCCAGCAGCCAAGGGACTAATAACAATGAGCAGTTCTTC. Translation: CASSQGTNNNEQFF.